These T cell receptor beta chains were read from a single sample in a study of technical replicates of blood from several donors. Sequenced by immunoSEQ multiplex PCR; TCRdb stores in-frame clones only, minus some. The repertoire includes 60,000 to 95,000 clones, roughly nine tenths of them detected once, and about 0.36% sits in the top ten. Sample: T cells isolated from PBMCs. The receptors derive from a human donor in good health. Some clones in this sample may be carry-over from other donors' samples. The CDR3 runs from the conserved cysteine through the conserved F or W. The D gene is left open where the match is weak. Part of the rows lack a size; the others show once, few, many or a class for expanded clones.

TRBV9	TRBJ1-2	NA	NA	TGTGCCAGCAGCGTAGTGTCAGGAAGAGCTAACTATGGCTACACCTTC	CASSVVSGRANYGYTF
TRBV5-1	TRBJ1-5	NA	NA	TGCGCCAGCAGCTTGATGGCAGGGAGCAATCAGCCCCAGCATTTT	CASSLMAGSNQPQHF
TRBV14	TRBJ1-1	TRBD1	NA	TGTGCCAGCAGGCCGACCGGGACAGGGAACACTGAAGCTTTCTTT	CASRPTGTGNTEAFF
TRBV7-9	TRBJ1-3	NA	NA	TGTGCCAGCAGCCCCTCGGACACTGGAAACACCATATATTTT	CASSPSDTGNTIYF
TRBV13	TRBJ1-1	NA	few	TGTGCCAGCAGCTCGACAGGCTCTGAAGCTTTCTTT	CASSSTGSEAFF
TRBV30	TRBJ2-7	NA	NA	TGTGCCTGGAGTGATTCTCCTCGCGAGCAGTACTTC	CAWSDSPREQYF
TRBV2	TRBJ2-2	NA	NA	TGTGCCAGCAGGCCGGTCTCTGGTCGGGAGCTGTTTTTT	CASRPVSGRELFF
TRBV6-1	TRBJ2-1	TRBD2	once	TGTGCCAGCACAAAACTAGCGGGGGTCAATGAGCAGTTCTTC	CASTKLAGVNEQFF
TRBV11-2	TRBJ2-7	NA	NA	TGTGCCAGCAGCCTCGGGTTGGGCGAGCAGTACTTC	CASSLGLGEQYF
TRBV11-2	TRBJ1-1	NA	NA	TGTGCCAGCAGCCTAGGGCTCTTGAACACTGAAGCTTTCTTT	CASSLGLLNTEAFF
TRBV7-9	TRBJ2-5	NA	NA	TGTGCCAGCAGCCAAGGGGGGGGCGCATATGAGACCCAGTACTTC	CASSQGGGAYETQYF
TRBV6-8	TRBJ1-6	NA	NA	TGTGCCAGCATCCCGGACAGTACCAGTATGGTTGATAATTCACCCCTCCACTTT	CASIPDSTSMVDNSPLHF
TRBV27	TRBJ2-7	NA	NA	TGTGCCAGCAGTTTATTTTCTACCGGTTCCTACGAGCAGTACTTC	CASSLFSTGSYEQYF
TRBV27	TRBJ2-7	NA	once	TGTGCCAGCGGGTCGTGGGGGAGAGGAGGGTACGAGCAGTACTTC	CASGSWGRGGYEQYF
TRBV4-2	TRBJ2-2	TRBD1	NA	TGTGCCAGCAGCCTCCGACAGGGGGCCTACACCGGGGAGCTGTTTTTT	CASSLRQGAYTGELFF
TRBV7-2	TRBJ2-5	TRBD2	NA	TGTGCCAGCAGTAAGATAGCGGGGGGGCTCGAGACCCAGTACTTC	CASSKIAGGLETQYF
TRBV4-1	TRBJ2-7	TRBD2	NA	TGCGCCAGCAGCCAAGTAATTTACGCGGGGGGGCAGGGCCTCGAGCAGTACTTC	CASSQVIYAGGQGLEQYF
TRBV2	TRBJ2-5	TRBD2	NA	TGTGCCAGCAGCGTAGCGGGAATGGGAGAGACCCAGTACTTC	CASSVAGMGETQYF
TRBV28	TRBJ2-5	TRBD2	once	TGTGCCAGCAGCCTGGAGTTAGCGGGAGTTAGGGAGACCCAGTACTTC	CASSLELAGVRETQYF
TRBV7-6	TRBJ2-3	NA	once	TGTGCCAGCAGCTTACCCCAGGGGTTATTCACAGATACGCAGTATTTT	CASSLPQGLFTDTQYF
TRBV5-1	TRBJ2-1	TRBD2	NA	TGCGCCAGCAGCTTGGTGGGACTAGCGGGAGGGGTAAATGAGCAGTTCTTC	CASSLVGLAGGVNEQFF
TRBV4-2	TRBJ1-1	NA	few	TGTGCCAGCAGCCAGGCTAGGTACACTGAAGCTTTCTTT	CASSQARYTEAFF
TRBV27	TRBJ2-3	NA	NA	TGTGCCAGCAGTTTGGGCGGGAGAGGGGGAACGCAGTATTTT	CASSLGGRGGTQYF